The next 23 T cell receptor beta chains were all read from a single sample in a study of cytomegalovirus exposure and HLA in healthy donors (dated by TCRdb to about 2017). The library was made by the immunoSEQ multiplex PCR assay. Imported from immuneACCESS, the table was reduced by TCRdb to in-frame sequences with V and J called. These copies leave out some clones; in studies compared against another copy, an unresolved V gene accounts for under half, and the cause of the remainder is not known. Recorded for this sample are about 150,000 clones; roughly 90% of them occurred a single time. The ten largest clones capture approximately 0.7% of the sample. The sample taken for sequencing was PBMCs. The receptors here all came from a man aged 18 to 30 in good health and CMV-seronegative.

This clone was recorded only once. The gene calls are TRBV7-2 and TRBJ2-1, with D possibly being TRBD2 (6 bases). CDR1 and CDR2 (germline): SGHTA, FQGNSA. The CDR3 extends over 15 amino acids. Deletions cut 0 bases from V and 3 bases from J, with 9 bases between. Here the CDR3 reads CASSLASGLYNEQFF. CDR3 coding DNA: TGTGCCAGCAGCTTAGCTAGCGGTCTCTACAATGAGCAGTTCTTC.

The CDR3 loop is CASSLVDSQETQYF. Here the CDR3 DNA reads TGTGCCAGCAGCTTAGTGGACAGCCAAGAGACCCAGTACTTC. This sequence joins TRBV5-6 and TRBJ2-5; D is perhaps TRBD1 (6 bases). Trimming left V 2 bases short and J 1 base short, with 9 bases between. Germline V gene data show CDR1 as SGHDT and CDR2 as YYEEEE. The CDR3 sequence is 14 residues long.

This chain uses TRBV10-3 with TRBJ1-2; 8 bases match TRBD1. The CDR3 covers 14 residues. Germline values: CDR1 ENHRY, CDR2 SYGVKD. V dropped 6 bases and J dropped 0; count of bases not matched to a gene: 3. The CDR3 DNA follows: TGTGCCATCAGCCAGGACAGGGCTAACTATGGCTACACCTTC. Protein: CAISQDRANYGYTF.

This clone has just one count. The genes are TRBV30 and TRBJ2-1; the match to TRBD2 covers 7 bases. V lost 0 bases to trimming and J lost 3 bases; unmatched junction nucleotides: 11. CDR3 length equals 17 residues. Germline V gene sequence: CDR1 GTSNPN, CDR2 SVGIG (reference sequence). The CDR3 coding sequence is TGTGCCTGGAGTGTAGAGGCTGAGCGGGACCTCTACAATGAGCAGTTCTTC. Protein: CAWSVEAERDLYNEQFF.

The chain carries TRBV5-1 and TRBJ2-7; possible D gene TRBD1, 5 bases. Germline loops: CDR1 SGHRS, CDR2 YFSETQ. CDR3 size: 17 residues. With 1 base removed from V and 2 bases from J, the gap between germline ends came to 19 bases. The CDR3, as DNA: TGCGCCAGCAGCTTGTTCAGAGGCAGGGTGGAAACCTACGAGCAGTACTTC. Translated: CASSLFRGRVETYEQYF.

The V and J genes are TRBV7-6 and TRBJ1-5; the D is unclear. This CDR3 has 15 residues. Germline V gene data show CDR1 as SGHVS and CDR2 as FNYEAQ. V lost 1 base to trimming and J lost 0 bases, with 7 bases between them. CDR3 residues: CASSLDLDSNQPQHF. CDR3 nucleotides: TGTGCCAGCAGCTTAGATCTAGATAGCAATCAGCCCCAGCATTTT.

This clone was counted only a few times. This chain uses TRBV18 with TRBJ2-1, with unresolved D. The CDR3 spans 14 residues. The germline gives CDR1 KGHSH, CDR2 LQKENI. The V and J ends lost 2 bases and 5 bases respectively, with 10 bases between them. For the CDR3, the DNA is TGTGCCAGCTCACCATCCTTCCCGGACAATGAGCAGTTCTTC. Its translation is CASSPSFPDNEQFF.

The CDR3 coding sequence is TGTGCCAGCAGCGAGAGGGACTCCAACTCCTACAATGAGCAGTTCTTC. Translated, it gives CASSERDSNSYNEQFF. The rearrangement uses TRBV9 and TRBJ2-1, with D possibly matching TRBD2 (6 bases). The CDR3 contains 16 residues. Germline lookup yields CDR1 SGDLS and CDR2 YYNGEE. V shed 3 bases and J shed 0 bases, with 13 bases lying between them.

DNA for the CDR3: TGTGCCAGCCTGAGGGACAGGGGGCATCCCGGGGAGCTGTTTTTT. It specifies CASLRDRGHPGELFF. V is TRBV19 and J is TRBJ2-2; TRBD1 matches 12 bases. The CDR3 consists of 15 residues. The germline CDR1 and CDR2 sequences are LNHDA and SQIVND (reference sequence). Unmatched junction bases numbered 8, after V lost 9 bases and J lost 6 bases. The full variable domain, completed using reference TRBV19 and TRBJ2-2, is DGGITQSPKYLFRKEGQNVTLSCEQNLNHDAMYWYRQDPGQGLRLIYYSQIVNDFQKGDIAEGYSVSREKKESFPLTVTSAQKNPTAFYLCASLRDRGHPGELFFGEGSRLTVL.

The chain couples TRBV13 to TRBJ2-7; 9 nucleotides match TRBD1. This CDR3 is built from 15 residues. V shed 5 bases and J 6 bases; nucleotides not matched to a gene: 11. CDR1 and CDR2 from the germline V gene are PRHDT and FYEKMQ (reference sequence). CDR3 in amino acids: CASSTTGGAGLEQYF. The CDR3 bases are TGTGCCAGCAGCACAACAGGGGGCGCGGGTCTCGAGCAGTACTTC.

The chain has TRBV11-2 and TRBJ2-7, with 7 bases that match TRBD2. The J segment lost 3 bases and the V segment lost 3 bases, leaving 8 bases of the junction unmatched. CDR1 is SGHAT and CDR2 is FQNNGV in the germline V gene. This CDR3 region has 15 residues. CDR3 bases: TGTGCCAGCAGCTTCCCCGGACTAGGCAACTACGAGCAGTACGTC. Translated, it gives CASSFPGLGNYEQYV.

The chain carries TRBV5-1 and TRBJ2-3, with 13 bases fitting TRBD2. Germline V gives CDR1 SGHRS, CDR2 YFSETQ. V lost 4 bases, J lost 1 base, and 3 bases stayed unmatched. The CDR3 length is 16 residues. The CDR3 DNA reads TGCGCCAGCAGCAAAGGGACTAGCGGGGGCACAGATACGCAGTATTTT. Its translation is CASSKGTSGGTDTQYF.

This sequence joins TRBV5-1 and TRBJ2-2; D may be TRBD1 (6 bases). This CDR3 has 16 residues. Germline CDR1 SGHRS, CDR2 YFSETQ. Trimming left V 6 bases short and J 0 bases short, with 15 bases between. CDR3 loop: CASNRGHRTNTGELFF. The DNA for the CDR3 is TGCGCCAGCAATAGGGGACACAGAACGAACACCGGGGAGCTGTTTTTT. The entire variable domain, with the rest obtained from reference TRBV5-1 and TRBJ2-2, is as follows: KAGVTQTPRYLIKTRGQQVTLSCSPISGHRSVSWYQQTPGQGLQFLFEYFSETQRNKGNFPGRFSGRQFSNSRSEMNVSTLELGDSALYLCASNRGHRTNTGELFFGEGSRLTVL.

This clone appeared a few times. The chain combines TRBV29-1 with TRBJ1-2; D not resolved. V was clipped by 0 bases and J by 5 bases, with 10 bases between them. The length of the CDR3 is 13 residues. From germline, CDR1 is SQVTM and CDR2 ANQGSEA. Here the CDR3 reads CSVEDEARYGYTF. The CDR3 bases are TGCAGCGTTGAAGACGAGGCACGTTATGGCTACACCTTC. The full variable domain, completed using reference TRBV29-1 and TRBJ1-2, is SAVISQKPSRDICQRGTSLTIQCQVDSQVTMMFWYRQQPGQSLTLIATANQGSEATYESGFVIDKFPISRPNLTFSTLTVSNMSPEDSSIYLCSVEDEARYGYTFGSGTRLTVV.

The J gene is TRBJ2-1, the V gene TRBV7-2, with TRBD2 matching 8 bases. Germline trimming cut 3 bases from V and 5 bases from J; bases unmatched to any gene: 12. The germline CDR1 and CDR2 sequences are SGHTA and FQGNSA. The length of the CDR3 is 17 residues. DNA of the CDR3: TGTGCCAGCAGCTTTTCTCCTACTAGCGGAAGAAACAATGAGCAGTTCTTC. Translation: CASSFSPTSGRNNEQFF.

This clone was observed a single time. The chain is built from TRBV21-1 and TRBJ2-7; the D segment call TRBD2 is taken from the table without a DNA check. TRBV21-1 is tagged as a pseudogene. The CDR3 has 13 amino acids. The CDR3 loop reads CASLSGKSYEQYV. CDR3 nucleotides: TGTGCCAGCCTCAGCGGGAAGTCCTACGAGCAGTACGTC.

This clone came up once. CDR3 residues: CASTDRGYGYTF. The CDR3 DNA reads TGTGCCAGCACCGACAGGGGCTATGGCTACACCTTC. The chain uses TRBV7-9 and TRBJ1-2; 8 bases are a match to TRBD1. This CDR3 spans 12 amino acids. V lost 7 bases, J lost 4 bases, and 2 bases stayed unmatched. The germline V gene encodes CDR1 SEHNR and CDR2 FQNEAQ (reference sequence).

The chain recombines TRBV29-1 with TRBJ2-2, with 12 bases matching TRBD2. The ends lost 4 bases at V and 0 bases at J; junction bases unmatched: 3. This CDR3 region has 16 residues. CDR1 is SQVTM and CDR2 is ANQGSEA in the germline V gene. CDR3 bases: TGCAGCGTTGTGACTAGCGGGGGACCGAACACCGGGGAGCTGTTTTTT. Protein: CSVVTSGGPNTGELFF.

With respect to this clone: The sample carries other DNA sequences with the same CDR3. The V and J genes are TRBV9 and TRBJ2-7, with 7 bases that match TRBD2. Germline lookup yields CDR1 SGDLS and CDR2 YYNGEE. The CDR3 is 14 amino acids. J gave up 0 bases and V 4 bases, and 4 bases lay outside the gene matches. DNA for the CDR3: TGTGCCAGCAGCCCGTCGGGGGGCTCCTACGAGCAGTACTTC. Amino acids: CASSPSGGSYEQYF.

The genes are TRBV5-1 and TRBJ2-1; TRBD1 matches at 10 bases. The CDR3 is 15 amino acids. V trimming: 4 bases; J trimming: 7 bases; junction bases outside the gene matches: 8. CDR1 SGHRS and CDR2 YFSETQ come from the germline V gene. CDR3 nucleotides: TGCGCCAGCAGCCCAATCCGGGACAGGGGAAATGAGCAGTTCTTC. Its translation: CASSPIRDRGNEQFF.

This clone turned up a few times. The J gene is TRBJ2-1, the V gene TRBV6-4; TRBD2 aligns across 7 bases. The CDR3 covers 15 residues. CDR1 is MRHNA and CDR2 is SNTAGT in the germline V gene. J lost 9 bases, V lost 4 bases, and 12 bases had no gene match. In DNA form, the CDR3 reads TGTGCCAGCAGTGGAGGGCTTGGCGGGAGTGGTGAGCAGTTCTTC. Translated: CASSGGLGGSGEQFF.

The chain couples TRBV11-2 to TRBJ2-7; 9 nucleotides align to TRBD2. Germline CDR1 is SGHAT and CDR2 is FQNNGV. With 0 bases clipped from V and 9 bases from J, the junction kept 3 bases outside the gene matches. CDR3 length: 13 amino acids. CDR3 in amino acids: CASSLDLAGLQYV. CDR3 nucleotide sequence: TGTGCCAGCAGCTTAGATCTAGCGGGATTGCAGTACGTC.

The chain is built from TRBV5-4 and TRBJ2-1, with TRBD1 identical over 8 bases. The CDR3 has 16 residues. Germline V gene sequence: CDR1 SGHNT, CDR2 YYREEE (reference sequence). Unmatched junction bases numbered 9, after V lost 2 bases and J lost 5 bases. The CDR3 coding sequence is TGTGCCAGCAGCTTTACCCAGGGGGCAAAGGACAATGAGCAGTTCTTC. Its translation: CASSFTQGAKDNEQFF.